This T cell receptor (beta chain) derives from a study of T cell responses to AZD1222 COVID-19 vaccine. In the study overall: Second-dose recipients at about 4 or about 12 weeks were treated as one pooled group.

Regarding this clone: What it binds is not known.

The protocol was immunoSEQ multiplex PCR, while the TCRdb copy is restricted to in-frame clones and leaves out a portion. Here the sample spans approximately 180,000 clones, 88% being singletons. The V gene's germline CDR1 is SGHNT and CDR2 YYREEE (reference sequence). The V end lost 0 bases, the J end lost 2 bases, and 9 bases lay between the germline ends. This CDR3 spans 14 amino acids. Study-level points and caveats: Compared with day 0, the breadth and depth of the Spike-specific TCR repertoire rose significantly after two doses of AZD1222. Baseline seropositivity characterized only a handful of AZD1222 recipients. Most donors were white British and more were female, and clonal diversity was possibly underestimated.

This TCR was sampled from an adult in good health. This chain links TRBV5-4 with TRBJ2-7; a weak D match, TRBD1 (5 bases). The sequencing here drew on peripheral blood, taken on day 0 of AZD1222 vaccination. CDR3 nucleotide sequence: TGTGCCAGCAGCTTGGGGGGCCGGCCCTACGAGCAGTACTTC. It specifies CASSLGGRPYEQYF.